This T cell receptor (beta chain) was retrieved from a study of OX40 agonist ivuxolimab in advanced cancers. In the study overall: Subjects had a mean age of roughly 60 years, with a range of roughly 23 to 80; about 83% were male. People who had prior anti-PD-1, anti-PD-L1 or anti-CTLA-4 therapy could take part, and about 37% had some.

Profiling relied on immunoSEQ multiplex PCR, and the TCRdb table lists in-frame clones only, not all of them. The sample lists nearly 50,000 clones; 80% to 90% were seen once. The CDR3 extends over 13 amino acids. The sample here was CD4+ or CD8+ T cells sorted from blood, taken in a trial of the OX40 agonist ivuxolimab. The receptor's source is an adult with an advanced solid tumor such as melanoma, head and neck, liver or kidney cancer. The chain combines TRBV21-1 with TRBJ2-1; the table's D call, TRBD2, was not checked against the DNA. TRBV21-1 is deemed a pseudogene. The CDR3 DNA follows: TGCCCCCGCGGGACTAGCGGGTGCAATGAGCAGTTCTTC. It specifies CPRGTSGCNEQFF.